The 29 T cell receptor beta chains below were found in one sample sequenced in a study of T-cell reconstitution after alpha-beta-depleted transplantation in children. Unique molecular identifiers tagged the TCRbeta library. TCRdb fed the PCR reads into MiXCR, producing one record per CDR3 protein. This table holds 500,000 to 650,000 distinct CDR3 sequences, 10% to 12% found once. The specimen was PBMCs, mostly from graft donor cells, collected 180 days after TCRalphabeta/CD19-depleted stem cell transplant. The source is a female patient aged 2 to 10 who had a stem cell transplant for aplastic anemia, so the T cells may come from the graft donor.

The chain carries TRBV21-1 and TRBJ2-7. TRBV21-1 has pseudogene status. The CDR3 runs to 12 residues. This CDR3 reads CASRETCYEQYV. In DNA, the CDR3 is TGTGCCAGCAGGGAAACTTGCTACGAGCAGTACGTC.

This clonotype was counted only a few times. This chain connects TRBV6-1 to TRBJ1-3; D may be TRBD1 (5 bases). Germline lookup yields CDR1 MNHNS and CDR2 SASEGT. This CDR3 has 13 residues. V was trimmed by 6 bases and J by 3 bases, leaving 9 bases between them. The chain's CDR3 is CASSGGFGNTIYF. CDR3 nucleotide sequence: TGTGCCAGCAGCGGGGGATTTGGAAACACCATATATTTT.

The CDR3 nucleotides read TGCGCCAGCAGTCAATCGCCTTGGGTGGCAGTCAAAAACATTCAGTACTTC. Translating gives CASSQSPWVAVKNIQYF. The chain links TRBV23-1 to TRBJ2-4, with D unresolved. TRBV23-1 has ORF status, its function being uncertain. Trimming stripped 0 bases from V and 3 bases from J, with 15 bases between. This CDR3 region has 17 residues.

This clonotype turned up a few times. The V and J genes are TRBV10-3 and TRBJ2-7, with 8 positions matching TRBD1. Germline V gene sequence: CDR1 ENHRY, CDR2 SYGVKD. The ends lost 6 bases at V and 0 bases at J; junction bases unmatched: 7. This CDR3 region has 15 residues. CDR3 residues: CAISPGQVSSYEQYV. Here the CDR3 DNA reads TGTGCCATCAGCCCGGGACAGGTGAGCTCCTACGAGCAGTACGTC.

V gene TRBV5-1 combines with J gene TRBJ1-6; D might be TRBD1 (5 bases). Germline V CDR1 and CDR2: SGHRS, YFSETQ. This CDR3 region has 13 residues. The V end was cut by 5 bases, the J end by 7 bases, with 10 bases between. The DNA for the CDR3 is TGCGCCAGCAGGGGAACAGGAAATTCACCCCTCCACTTT. Translating it yields CASRGTGNSPLHF.

This clonotype was observed a handful of times. This chain uses TRBV21-1 with TRBJ2-3; the table's TRBD1 call for D was not verified on the DNA. TRBV21-1 is designated a pseudogene. The CDR3 has 16 residues. CDR3 residues: CASSDPPYRSPDTQYF. The CDR3 nucleotides are TGTGCCAGCAGCGACCCCCCCTACCGGTCCCCAGATACGCAGTATTTT.

This clonotype occurred a few times. The chain joins TRBV10-3 to TRBJ2-2; a weak D match, TRBD1 (5 bases). This CDR3 is 16 amino acids long. V lost 0 bases, J lost 2 bases, and 10 bases lay in between. CDR1 and CDR2 (germline): ENHRY, SYGVKD. CDR3 region: CAISESRQGNTGELFF. The DNA of the CDR3 is TGTGCCATCAGTGAGTCTAGGCAGGGAAACACCGGGGAGCTGTTTTTT.

The table lists this clonotype with a few counts. This chain links TRBV27 with TRBJ2-3; D might be TRBD1 or TRBD2, each matching 5 bases. Germline CDR1 MNHEY, CDR2 SMNVEV (reference sequence). V was shortened by 3 bases and J by 2 bases, with 12 bases between the two germline ends. The CDR3 spans 15 residues. CDR3 residues: CASSFRGATTDTQYF. For the CDR3, the DNA is TGTGCCAGCAGTTTTAGGGGAGCCACCACAGATACGCAGTATTTT.

This clonotype was seen more than once but under ten times. The chain couples TRBV20-1 to TRBJ1-2, with D tentatively TRBD1 (6 bases). Deletions cut 3 bases from V and 0 bases from J, with 14 bases between. CDR1 is DFQATT and CDR2 is SNEGSKA in the germline V gene (reference sequence). The CDR3 loop spans 15 amino acids. The CDR3 protein is CSARGGDNSNYGYTF. CDR3 DNA sequence: TGCAGTGCTAGGGGAGGGGACAACTCTAACTATGGCTACACCTTC.

This clonotype has just a few counts. J is TRBJ2-1 and V is TRBV5-1; possible D gene TRBD1, 8 bases. The germline V and J ends were trimmed by 4 bases and 4 bases, with 15 bases remaining between them. Germline CDR1 is SGHRS and CDR2 is YFSETQ. This CDR3 has 15 residues. CDR3 sequence reads: CASSVTGEGYNEQFF. The CDR3, as DNA: TGCGCCAGCAGCGTGACAGGGGAGGGATACAATGAGCAGTTCTTC.

This clonotype was picked up many times. The rearrangement joins TRBV29-1 to TRBJ2-7; 7 bases map to TRBD1. With V trimmed by 4 bases and J by 2 bases, 5 bases remained unmatched. The V gene's germline CDR1 is SQVTM and CDR2 ANQGSEA. The CDR3 contains 13 residues. The CDR3 loop is CSVVDRTPYEQYF. CDR3 nucleotide sequence: TGCAGCGTTGTGGACAGGACCCCCTACGAGCAGTACTTC.

This chain joins TRBV15 and TRBJ1-1; D uncertain. V was shortened by 2 bases and J by 1 base, with 14 bases between the two germline ends. The CDR3 runs to 16 residues. The germline V gene encodes CDR1 LNHNV and CDR2 YYDKDF (reference sequence). The CDR3, as DNA: TGTGCCACCAGCAGACCTTTCGCGAGATCGAACACTGAAGCTTTCTTT. It specifies CATSRPFARSNTEAFF.

The rearrangement uses TRBV7-2 and TRBJ2-7; 7 bases agree with TRBD2. J lost 2 bases, V lost 7 bases, and 5 bases had no gene match. The CDR3 is 13 amino acids. The germline V gene has CDR1 SGHTA and CDR2 FQGNSA. The CDR3 DNA is TGTGCCAGCACTTGGACTAGTCCCTACGAGCAGTACTTC. Its translation is CASTWTSPYEQYF.

The chain uses TRBV5-8 and TRBJ2-6, with D possibly being TRBD2 (5 bases). Germline CDR1 and CDR2: SGHTS and YDEGEE. CDR3 length equals 16 residues. V was pared by 0 bases and J by 2 bases, with 9 bases between. In DNA, the CDR3 is TGTGCCAGCAGCTTGGCGACTACTCCTGGGGCCAACGTCCTGACTTTC. Translation: CASSLATTPGANVLTF.

This chain links TRBV27 with TRBJ1-2; 9 nucleotides align to TRBD1. Germline lookup yields CDR1 MNHEY and CDR2 SMNVEV (reference sequence). The CDR3 runs 15 residues. J was trimmed by 4 bases and V by 1 base; bases with no gene match: 4. As DNA, the CDR3 is TGTGCCAGCAGTTTATACAGGGGGCAACGCTATGGCTACACCTTC. Translating it yields CASSLYRGQRYGYTF.

In this sample, this clonotype turned up many times. The chain is built from TRBV28 and TRBJ2-1; 8 nucleotides agree with TRBD2. V lost 5 bases and J lost 9; bases outside the gene matches: 3. The germline gives CDR1 MDHEN, CDR2 SYDVKM. CDR3 length: 12 amino acids. The CDR3, as DNA: TGTGCCAGCAGTGTGGGGACTAGTGAGCAGTTCTTC. It translates to CASSVGTSEQFF.

This sequence joins TRBV28 and TRBJ1-6, with D possibly being TRBD1 (6 bases). The CDR3 is 15 residues long. The germline CDR1 and CDR2 sequences are MDHEN and SYDVKM. Deletions cut 1 base from V and 7 bases from J, with 11 bases between. The CDR3 sequence: CASSLLGRGNSPLHF. DNA of the CDR3: TGTGCCAGCAGTTTATTAGGCAGGGGAAATTCACCCCTCCACTTT.

This clonotype was detected only a few times. This chain links TRBV28 with TRBJ2-1; the D gene is possibly TRBD2 (6 bases). Germline CDR1 is MDHEN and CDR2 is SYDVKM. This CDR3 has 15 residues. The V gene lost 3 bases and the J gene lost 2 bases, with 11 bases spanning the gap. CDR3 loop: CASSFTGRAYNEQFF. The DNA for the CDR3 is TGTGCCAGCAGTTTTACCGGGAGAGCCTACAATGAGCAGTTCTTC.

V and J are TRBV10-3 and TRBJ1-1; 9 nucleotides align to TRBD1. V trimming: 7 bases; J trimming: 6 bases; junction bases outside the gene matches: 12. In germline, CDR1 is ENHRY, CDR2 SYGVKD. CDR3 length: 15 amino acids. The CDR3 DNA sequence: TGTGCCATCAAAGAGGACAGGGGCTGGAAAGCTGAAGCTTTCTTT. Translating it yields CAIKEDRGWKAEAFF.

The chain employs TRBV25-1 and TRBJ2-4; D unclear. V lost 1 base to trimming and J lost 9 bases, with 4 bases between them. This CDR3 is 11 amino acids long. Germline V lookup: CDR1 MGHDK, CDR2 SYGVNS. The CDR3 region is CASSESFIQYF. CDR3 nucleotide sequence: TGTGCCAGCAGTGAATCGTTCATTCAGTACTTC.

This clonotype has ten or more counts. The chain joins TRBV12-3 or TRBV12-4 to TRBJ1-5; D gene uncertain. CDR3 length equals 12 residues. V was shortened by 0 bases and J by 6 bases, with 3 bases between the two germline ends. CDR3 nucleotide sequence: TGTGCCAGCAGTTTAGCGATTCAGCCCCAGCATTTT. Translated, it gives CASSLAIQPQHF.

This clonotype was counted at least ten times. The chain has TRBV20-1 and TRBJ2-7; tentatively, D is TRBD2 (5 bases). V lost 1 base and J 4 bases, leaving 14 bases between the germline ends. This CDR3 is 14 amino acids long. The germline gives CDR1 DFQATT, CDR2 SNEGSKA (reference sequence). The CDR3 bases are TGCAGTGCTAGAGTCGAGGGTCTACCTTACGAGCAGTACTTC. Translation gives CSARVEGLPYEQYF.

The chain combines TRBV5-5 with TRBJ2-2, with TRBD1 identical over 9 bases. The CDR3 is made up of 16 amino acids. The junction had 5 bases not matched to a gene; V was cut back by 3 bases and J by 2 bases. Germline V lookup: CDR1 SGHKS, CDR2 YYEKEE (reference sequence). Here the CDR3 reads CASSWGQGTNTGELFF. The CDR3 nucleotides are TGTGCCAGCAGCTGGGGACAGGGAACAAACACCGGGGAGCTGTTTTTT.

This clonotype was counted between two and nine times. The J gene is TRBJ2-1, the V gene TRBV7-2; a possible D gene is TRBD2 (6 bases). There are 14 residues in the CDR3. Germline V lookup: CDR1 SGHTA, CDR2 FQGNSA. Trimming stripped 1 base from V and 7 bases from J, with 11 bases between. This CDR3 is CASSLGTIRNEQFF. The CDR3 nucleotides are TGTGCCAGCAGCTTAGGGACTATCAGAAATGAGCAGTTCTTC.

The genes are TRBV6-2 or TRBV6-3 and TRBJ2-1; D ambiguous. The length of the CDR3 is 12 residues. V was clipped by 6 bases and J by 9 bases, with 12 bases between them. The germline V gene has CDR1 MNHEY and CDR2 SVGEGT. CDR3 protein: CASSRLRGEQFF. The CDR3 DNA follows: TGTGCCAGCAGCCGTCTCCGCGGTGAGCAGTTCTTC.

The V call is TRBV12-3 or TRBV12-4, the J call TRBJ2-5; 9 bases fit TRBD2. Unmatched junction bases numbered 5, after V lost 1 base and J lost 5 bases. The CDR3 covers 15 residues. CDR3 loop: CASSLGSGSLETQYF. The CDR3 region has the DNA TGTGCCAGCAGTTTAGGTAGCGGGAGTCTGGAGACCCAGTACTTC.

This clonotype was seen repeatedly, ten times or more. V is TRBV28 and J is TRBJ2-4, with a possible D match to TRBD2 (5 bases). The ends were cut back, 1 base at V and 1 base at J, with 14 bases in the middle. Germline values: CDR1 MDHEN, CDR2 SYDVKM. The CDR3 loop spans 17 amino acids. The CDR3 DNA sequence: TGTGCCAGCAGTTTATTTGAAGGAGGCGTCGCCAAAAACATTCAGTACTTC. Amino acids: CASSLFEGGVAKNIQYF.

This chain links TRBV11-3 with TRBJ2-1; 7 positions match TRBD2. V dropped 6 bases and J dropped 3; count of bases not matched to a gene: 11. From germline, CDR1 is SGHNT and CDR2 YENEEA. The CDR3 extends over 16 amino acids. The CDR3 nucleotides read TGTGCCAGCAGTTCCCGGCCGCGGGGGAACTACAATGAGCAGTTCTTC. It codes for CASSSRPRGNYNEQFF. Together with reference TRBV11-3 and TRBJ2-1, the CDR3 gives the full variable domain: EAGVVQSPRYKIIEKKQPVAFWCNPISGHNTLYWYLQNLGQGPELLIRYENEEAVDDSQLPKDRFSAERLKGVDSTLKIQPAELGDSAVYLCASSSRPRGNYNEQFFGPGTRLTVL.

This chain joins TRBV5-1 and TRBJ2-7; TRBD1 agrees at 7 bases. This CDR3 spans 12 amino acids. V was clipped by 0 bases and J by 6 bases; unmatched bases: 0. Germline CDR1 reads SGHRS; CDR2 reads YFSETQ. CDR3 sequence (DNA): TGCGCCAGCAGCTTGGAGGGGGCCGAGCAGTACTTC. Translating gives CASSLEGAEQYF. Variable domain in full (rest from reference TRBV5-1 and TRBJ2-7): KAGVTQTPRYLIKTRGQQVTLSCSPISGHRSVSWYQQTPGQGLQFLFEYFSETQRNKGNFPGRFSGRQFSNSRSEMNVSTLELGDSALYLCASSLEGAEQYFGPGTRLTVT.